This TCR beta chain was found in a study of T cells in Graves' hyperthyroidism and ophthalmopathy. The CDR3 regions of TCR beta were amplified from RNA transcripts. The primer set for the first-round RT-PCR of the TCR CDR3 was HTBI. TCRdb called the multiplex PCR reads again in MiXCR, with one record for every CDR3 protein. This sample carries 500,000 to 600,000 distinct CDR3 sequences, 15% to 20% of them seen once, and the ten largest clones take approximately 18%. This clonotype was seen at least ten times. This TCR was recovered from a woman younger than 35 with Graves' hyperthyroidism. Input material: blood.

The CDR3 spells CASSHSGLVAGGPGDTQYF. CDR3 in DNA: TGTGCCAGCAGCCATTCCGGGTTGGTAGCGGGAGGCCCGGGAGATACGCAGTATTTT. The J gene is TRBJ2-3, the V gene TRBV6-1; TRBD2 matches 10 bases. The CDR3 loop spans 19 amino acids. CDR1 MNHNS and CDR2 SASEGT come from the germline V gene. Germline trimming cut 6 bases from V and 5 bases from J; bases unmatched to any gene: 20.